This is a list of T cell receptor beta chains from one sample in a study of T cell changes during pregnancy in multiple sclerosis. Some clones are missing from TCRdb's copy, which holds only in-frame ones; the method was immunoSEQ multiplex PCR. This table has around 60,000 clones, 93% appearing once. Sequencing was performed on CD4+ T cells from peripheral blood mononuclear cells, taken before pregnancy. The receptor set was obtained from a female donor with multiple sclerosis, enrolled in a pregnancy study. The CDR3 runs from the conserved cysteine through the conserved F or W. The D gene is left open where the match is weak. Clone sizes are given selectively: once, few, many, or a class where the clone is expanded.

CDR3 DNA	CDR3 protein	V gene	J gene	D gene	clone size
TGTGCCAGCAGTTATCTCCCGGGACTTAACAATGAGCAGTTCTTC	CASSYLPGLNNEQFF	TRBV6-6	TRBJ2-1	-	-
TGTGCCAGCTCGGCCGGGAGAAGGGAGGAGACCCAGTACTTC	CASSAGRREETQYF	TRBV11-3	TRBJ2-5	-	-
TGTGCCAGCAGCGTAGGCGGGTGGGCAGGCGATCGGAATGAGCAGTTCTTC	CASSVGGWAGDRNEQFF	TRBV9	TRBJ2-1	-	-
TGCGCCAGCAGCTTGGCGGGGGGGCGGCCCGAGCAGTACTTC	CASSLAGGRPEQYF	TRBV5-1	TRBJ2-7	TRBD2	-
TGTGCCAGCAGTTTACAGAACCGACAGGGACGAGAGCAGTACTTC	CASSLQNRQGREQYF	TRBV27	TRBJ2-7	TRBD1	once
TGCAGCGTTGCACAAAACTATGGCTACACCTTC	CSVAQNYGYTF	TRBV29-1	TRBJ1-2	-	-
TGTGCCAGCCGCCGGGCCGGGAAGAACACTGAAGCTTTCTTT	CASRRAGKNTEAFF	TRBV19	TRBJ1-1	-	-
TGTGCCAGCAGTCCAAGGCGGGGGGGCGTGGAGACCCAGTACTTC	CASSPRRGGVETQYF	TRBV11-3	TRBJ2-5	TRBD2	-
TGTGCCAGCAGTGAGCCCGGACAGGGGATAACTAATGAAAAACTGTTTTTT	CASSEPGQGITNEKLFF	TRBV6-1	TRBJ1-4	TRBD1	-
TGTGCCAGCAGCCCCCTCGGGACTAGCCACAATGAGCAGTTCTTC	CASSPLGTSHNEQFF	TRBV9	TRBJ2-1	TRBD2	-
TGCGCCAGCAGCCGGCCAGGGGTGGGGAGCACTGAAGCTTTCTTT	CASSRPGVGSTEAFF	TRBV4-1	TRBJ1-1	-	-
TGCGCCAGCAGTGTTAGCGGGAGCAATGAGCAGTTCTTC	CASSVSGSNEQFF	TRBV5-1	TRBJ2-1	TRBD2	once
TGTGCCAGCAGCTTAGGGGACAGGGGGTCCCCTGACACTGAAGCTTTCTTT	CASSLGDRGSPDTEAFF	TRBV11-2	TRBJ1-1	TRBD1	-
TGCGCCAGCAGCCCCCAGGAGGCCCTGAACACTGAAGCTTTCTTT	CASSPQEALNTEAFF	TRBV4-1	TRBJ1-1	-	-
TGTGCCAGCAGCTGGGACAGGGATAATTCACCCCTCCACTTT	CASSWDRDNSPLHF	TRBV5-6	TRBJ1-6	TRBD1	-
TGTGCCAGCAGTTACTCGGCAGGGCGAGAAAAACTGTTTTTT	CASSYSAGREKLFF	TRBV6-5	TRBJ1-4	-	-
TGTGCCAGCAGCCAAGAGGGGTTATCGGGAGGAGAAAAACTGTTTTTT	CASSQEGLSGGEKLFF	TRBV4-2	TRBJ1-4	-	-
TGTGCCAGCAGGCCCTCGACGGGTCTCGGCTATGGCTACACCTTC	CASRPSTGLGYGYTF	TRBV6-5	TRBJ1-2	-	-
TGTGCCAGCTCACTGGACAGGGTAGAGACCCAGTACTTC	CASSLDRVETQYF	TRBV18	TRBJ2-5	TRBD1	-
TGTGCCAGCAGGGAGACAGGGGGGTGGAGCAATCAGCCCCAGCATTTT	CASRETGGWSNQPQHF	TRBV28	TRBJ1-5	TRBD1	-
TGTGCCAGCAGCCTTCGGGAGGGGAACAATGAGCAGTTCTTC	CASSLREGNNEQFF	TRBV7-9	TRBJ2-1	TRBD2	-
TGTGCCAGCAGTTTACCCCCCTGGACAGCAACTAATGAAAAACTGTTTTTT	CASSLPPWTATNEKLFF	TRBV28	TRBJ1-4	-	-
TGCGCCAGCAGCTTGCGCGGGAGGGGCAACATTCAGTACTTC	CASSLRGRGNIQYF	TRBV5-1	TRBJ2-4	TRBD2	-
TGTGCCAGCAGCTTGGGTACAGGCTATGGCTACACCTTC	CASSLGTGYGYTF	TRBV5-5	TRBJ1-2	-	-
TGTGCCAGCAGTGTACAGGGAATTGAAAAACTGTTTTTT	CASSVQGIEKLFF	TRBV2	TRBJ1-4	-	once
TGTGCCAGCAGCTTAACGGTGACTACCACAGATACGCAGTATTTT	CASSLTVTTTDTQYF	TRBV7-3	TRBJ2-3	-	few
TGTGCCAGCTCACCGCGACAGGTAAACACTGAAGCTTTCTTT	CASSPRQVNTEAFF	TRBV18	TRBJ1-1	-	-
TGTGCCAGCTCTATTATACAGGGGGAAGCTTTCTTT	CASSIIQGEAFF	TRBV7-9	TRBJ1-1	TRBD1	-
TGCGCCAGCAGCTTGGTAAATAGCGGGGCCTACGAGCAGTACTTC	CASSLVNSGAYEQYF	TRBV5-1	TRBJ2-7	TRBD2	-
TGTGCCAGCAGCCGGGGGGGTCTCACTGAAGCTTTCTTT	CASSRGGLTEAFF	TRBV7-9	TRBJ1-1	-	-
TGTGCCAGCAGCCAAAGAGGTGGGTTAGGACTAGCAGTCGAGCAGTACTTC	CASSQRGGLGLAVEQYF	TRBV14	TRBJ2-7	TRBD2	-
TGTGCCAGTAGTATGGCCCATGGGCCCCCTGCTGCAGATACGCAGTATTTT	CASSMAHGPPAADTQYF	TRBV19	TRBJ2-3	-	-
TGTGCCAGTAGTATAGACTCCGGGACAGGCACCCGGACCCAGTACTTC	CASSIDSGTGTRTQYF	TRBV19	TRBJ2-5	TRBD1	-
TGCGCCAGCAGCGGGCTAGCGGGACCCGACACCGGGGAGCTGTTTTTT	CASSGLAGPDTGELFF	TRBV5-1	TRBJ2-2	TRBD2	-
TGTGCCAGCAGTTACTCGACTGGGGCAAACATTCAGTACTTC	CASSYSTGANIQYF	TRBV6-6	TRBJ2-4	-	-
TGTGCCAGCAGCTTCCTCGACAGGGTATTGGACGGCTACACCTTC	CASSFLDRVLDGYTF	TRBV7-2	TRBJ1-2	TRBD1	-
TGTGCCAGCAGCTTAGCTAGTCTAGTCTCTGGGGCCAACGTCCTGACTTTC	CASSLASLVSGANVLTF	TRBV7-2	TRBJ2-6	-	-
TGTGCCAGTAGTATAGGAGGGTTTGAGCAGTTCTTC	CASSIGGFEQFF	TRBV19	TRBJ2-1	-	-
TGCAGCGTTGTCCCCGGTGAGCAGTTCTTC	CSVVPGEQFF	TRBV29-1	TRBJ2-1	-	-
TGTGCCAGCAGTTCCAGGGTCAGTCCTACTTATCAGCATTTT	CASSSRVSPTYQHF	TRBV28	TRBJ1-5	-	-
TGTGCCAGTAGTATGGCGGGACTAGCGGCTCGGGGAGGCACAGATACGCAGTATTTT	CASSMAGLAARGGTDTQYF	TRBV19	TRBJ2-3	TRBD2	-
TGTGCCAGCAGTCCAGGACAGCACCAAGTAGAAAAACTGTTTTTT	CASSPGQHQVEKLFF	TRBV25-1	TRBJ1-4	-	once
TGTGCCTGCAAGACAGGGTCCTCTGGGGCCAACGTCCTGACTTTC	CACKTGSSGANVLTF	TRBV30	TRBJ2-6	TRBD1	-
TGTGCCAGCAGCCCCATTCCCTACACAGATACGCAGTATTTT	CASSPIPYTDTQYF	TRBV7-2	TRBJ2-3	-	once
TGTGCCAGCAGCTCCGACGGGGAAAGAATTGAAAAACTGTTTTTT	CASSSDGERIEKLFF	TRBV7-2	TRBJ1-4	-	-
TGTGCCAGCAGCCCCGAAGTCGGACTAGTACCAGATACGCAGTATTTT	CASSPEVGLVPDTQYF	TRBV5-4	TRBJ2-3	TRBD2	-
TGTGCCAGCAGTACACTACCGCGATCCTTTAAAGATACGCAGTATTTT	CASSTLPRSFKDTQYF	TRBV28	TRBJ2-3	-	-
TGCGCCAGCAGCTTATCAGGACTGGAGGTCCATGAGCAGTTCTTC	CASSLSGLEVHEQFF	TRBV5-1	TRBJ2-1	-	-
TGTGCCAGCAGTCAGGCGAAATCTGGAAACACCATATATTTT	CASSQAKSGNTIYF	TRBV28	TRBJ1-3	-	-
TGTGCCAGCAGCTTCCTTAGAGTCTCAACGAACACCGGGGAGCTGTTTTTT	CASSFLRVSTNTGELFF	TRBV7-2	TRBJ2-2	-	-
TGTGCCAGCAGCTCGAACAGGGGGAACTATGGCTACACCTTC	CASSSNRGNYGYTF	TRBV7-2	TRBJ1-2	TRBD1	-
TGTGCCAGCGGGGACAGGGGATCGACTAATGAAAAACTGTTTTTT	CASGDRGSTNEKLFF	TRBV7-9	TRBJ1-4	TRBD1	-
TGTGCCAGCAGTGAAGTCGGGAAGGGGGCGGGTCAGCCCCAGCATTTT	CASSEVGKGAGQPQHF	TRBV6-1	TRBJ1-5	TRBD1	-
TGTGCCAGCCGACTATATACTAGCGTTCAAGAGACCCAGTACTTC	CASRLYTSVQETQYF	TRBV2	TRBJ2-5	TRBD2	once